These 25 T cell receptor beta chains came from one sample sequenced in a study of blood T cell repertoires in COVID-19. The table came from immunoSEQ multiplex PCR; TCRdb's copy has only in-frame clones and leaves some out. The table lists roughly 220,000 clones, 80% to 85% of them singletons, with nearly 20% in the top ten. The sequenced sample was peripheral blood. The receptor set was obtained from a man aged 30 to 45 with active or convalescent COVID-19.

The chain joins TRBV27 to TRBJ2-7; 11 bases match TRBD1. The trim removed 6 bases at V and 3 bases at J, leaving 7 bases unmatched. Germline-derived CDR1 and CDR2 are MNHEY and SMNVEV (reference sequence). The length of the CDR3 is 15 residues. Here the CDR3 reads CASSDLGTGGYEQYF. For the CDR3, the DNA is TGTGCCAGCAGCGACCTCGGGACAGGGGGCTACGAGCAGTACTTC.

The chain employs TRBV19 and TRBJ1-1; no clear D gene. This CDR3 is 13 amino acids long. V lost 3 bases and J lost 6, with 11 bases in between. CDR1 is LNHDA and CDR2 is SQIVND in the germline V gene (reference sequence). CDR3 sequence (DNA): TGTGCCAGTAGTATGCGTGTTCAATCTGAAGCTTTCTTT. Translation gives CASSMRVQSEAFF. The entire variable domain, with the rest obtained from reference TRBV19 and TRBJ1-1, is as follows: DGGITQSPKYLFRKEGQNVTLSCEQNLNHDAMYWYRQDPGQGLRLIYYSQIVNDFQKGDIAEGYSVSREKKESFPLTVTSAQKNPTAFYLCASSMRVQSEAFFGQGTRLTVV.

The chain links TRBV6-5 to TRBJ2-7; 10 bases fit TRBD2. CDR1 and CDR2 from the germline V gene are MNHEY and SVGAGI. The CDR3 spans 15 residues. The ends lost 2 bases at V and 0 bases at J; junction bases unmatched: 1. CDR3: CASSYTSGVSYEQYF. The CDR3 DNA follows: TGTGCCAGCAGTTACACTAGCGGGGTCTCCTACGAGCAGTACTTC.

The chain links TRBV15 to TRBJ2-1; 8 positions match TRBD2. CDR3 length: 16 amino acids. The junction had 10 bases not matched to a gene; V was cut back by 3 bases and J by 6 bases. Germline V gene data show CDR1 as LNHNV and CDR2 as YYDKDF (reference sequence). CDR3 sequence reads: CATSSGGGPIRNEQFF. CDR3 nucleotides: TGTGCCACCAGCAGCGGGGGGGGCCCGATCCGCAATGAGCAGTTCTTC.

This chain uses TRBV6-2 or TRBV6-3 with TRBJ2-7, with D tentatively TRBD1 (6 bases). Per germline, CDR1 MNHEY and CDR2 SVGEGT. The CDR3 has 14 amino acids. Trimming removed 6 bases at V and 5 bases at J, with 17 bases between. The CDR3, as DNA: TGTGCCAGCAGCAGACAGGAGGACGTCCACGAGCAGTACTTC. Translation gives CASSRQEDVHEQYF.

Here the CDR3 reads CASSLAGTGGYEQYF. The DNA of the CDR3 is TGTGCCAGCAGCTTGGCCGGGACAGGGGGCTACGAGCAGTACTTC. The chain employs TRBV5-6 and TRBJ2-7, with 11 nucleotides matching TRBD1. The CDR3 sequence is 15 residues long. Losses at the gene ends were 0 bases for V and 3 bases for J; bases not matched to a gene: 2. Germline CDR1 is SGHDT and CDR2 is YYEEEE.

The rearrangement links TRBV9 to TRBJ1-5; no reliable D call. The CDR3 is 13 amino acids. Deletions cut 0 bases from V and 8 bases from J, with 9 bases between. CDR1 and CDR2 from the germline V gene are SGDLS and YYNGEE. The CDR3 region is CASSVGGDKPQHF. DNA for the CDR3: TGTGCCAGCAGCGTAGGGGGAGACAAGCCCCAGCATTTT.

The chain joins TRBV6-5 to TRBJ1-5; possible D gene TRBD1, 6 bases. Between the trimmed V and J ends, which lost 2 bases and 9 bases, there was a span of 11 bases. Germline V gene lookup returns CDR1 MNHEY and CDR2 SVGAGI. This CDR3 has 13 residues. Written as DNA, the CDR3 is TGTGCCAGCAGTTACGACAGGTGGGGGCCCCAGCATTTT. Amino acid sequence: CASSYDRWGPQHF.

This rearrangement joins TRBV3-1 (or the pseudogene TRBV3-2) to TRBJ2-5; the match to TRBD2 covers 9 bases. Per germline, CDR1 LGHDT and CDR2 YNNKEL (reference sequence). J lost 6 bases, V lost 4 bases, and 18 bases had no gene match. CDR3 length: 18 residues. CDR3 nucleotides: TGTGCCAGCAGCCGAAAGATCCTGACTAGCGGCGACCGGCAGACCCAGTACTTC. Translated: CASSRKILTSGDRQTQYF.

This clone appeared a few times. The rearrangement uses TRBV27 and TRBJ1-2, with 7 bases identical to TRBD1. The ends lost 6 bases at V and 8 bases at J; junction bases unmatched: 9. CDR1 is MNHEY and CDR2 is SMNVEV in the germline V gene (reference sequence). This CDR3 is 13 amino acids long. Written as DNA, the CDR3 is TGTGCCAGCAGCCTACGGGAGGGGGCAGGCTACACCTTC. This sequence encodes CASSLREGAGYTF.

The J gene is TRBJ2-2, the V gene TRBV4-2; D not certain. Germline V CDR1 and CDR2: LGHNA, YNFKEQ. With 3 bases removed from V and 7 bases from J, the gap between germline ends came to 12 bases. The CDR3 has 14 residues. CDR3 DNA sequence: TGTGCCAGCAGCCACCCCATAGAGGACGGGGAGCTGTTTTTT. Translating gives CASSHPIEDGELFF.

The chain carries TRBV9 and TRBJ1-5; D may be TRBD1 (6 bases). Trimming cost V 0 bases and J 5 bases, with 15 bases left between them. The CDR3 spans 16 residues. Germline lookup yields CDR1 SGDLS and CDR2 YYNGEE. Here the CDR3 reads CASSVGDTDGHQPQHF. In DNA form, the CDR3 reads TGTGCCAGCAGCGTAGGGGACACTGATGGGCATCAGCCCCAGCATTTT.

The V gene is TRBV27, the J gene TRBJ2-5; 8 bases fit TRBD2. The CDR3 covers 13 residues. Germline V gives CDR1 MNHEY, CDR2 SMNVEV (reference sequence). Trimming took 2 bases from V and 7 from J; bases not matched to a gene: 3. CDR3: CASSLREGGTQYF. CDR3 nucleotide sequence: TGTGCCAGCAGTTTACGGGAGGGGGGGACCCAGTACTTC.

The genes are TRBV7-9 and TRBJ2-5, with 10 bases fitting TRBD2. The CDR3 runs 14 residues. V gave up 6 bases and J gave up 4 bases; unmatched junction bases: 5. Germline CDR1 is SEHNR and CDR2 is FQNEAQ (reference sequence). The CDR3 is CASRRTSGGETQYF. The CDR3 DNA follows: TGTGCCAGCAGACGGACTAGCGGAGGAGAGACCCAGTACTTC.

The genes are TRBV28 and TRBJ2-3; a possible D gene is TRBD1 (5 bases). CDR1 is MDHEN, CDR2 SYDVKM, per germline. The CDR3 runs 16 residues. Trimming stripped 3 bases from V and 4 bases from J, with 17 bases between. The CDR3 protein is CASSLGRSWGADTQYF. The CDR3 DNA reads as TGTGCCAGCAGTTTGGGGCGGAGTTGGGGCGCAGATACGCAGTATTTT.

The chain joins TRBV24-1 to TRBJ2-2; perhaps TRBD2 as D (5 bases). Trimming pared 3 bases from V and 5 bases from J, leaving 15 bases between. Germline-derived CDR1 and CDR2 are KGHDR and SFDVKD. This CDR3 comprises 16 residues. CDR3 coding DNA: TGTGCCACCAGTGATACCGGCCTCAGGAGGACCGGGGAGCTGTTTTTT. This sequence encodes CATSDTGLRRTGELFF.

The V call is TRBV30, the J call TRBJ1-5; 12 bases map to TRBD1. Germline-derived CDR1 and CDR2 are GTSNPN and SVGIG (reference sequence). V was pared by 1 base and J by 7 bases, with 11 bases of the junction left unmatched. This CDR3 comprises 17 residues. The CDR3 is CAWSAPGTGGLGQPQHF. The CDR3 DNA sequence: TGTGCCTGGAGTGCCCCCGGGACAGGGGGCCTAGGGCAGCCCCAGCATTTT.

The rearrangement links TRBV7-2 to TRBJ2-5; D is uncertain. The germline CDR1 and CDR2 sequences are SGHTA and FQGNSA. The V end lost 2 bases, the J end lost 4 bases, and 5 bases lay between the germline ends. The CDR3 consists of 12 residues. CDR3 protein: CASSLYLETQYF. The CDR3 DNA follows: TGTGCCAGCAGCTTATATTTAGAGACCCAGTACTTC.

This chain uses TRBV5-6 with TRBJ2-7; 11 bases are a match to TRBD1. V lost 4 bases, J lost 3 bases, and 3 bases stayed unmatched. The CDR3 has 14 amino acids. Per germline, CDR1 SGHDT and CDR2 YYEEEE. CDR3 coding DNA: TGTGCCAGCAGCCTAGGGACAGGGGGCTACGAGCAGTACTTC. Encoded protein: CASSLGTGGYEQYF.

The chain carries TRBV25-1 and TRBJ2-3, with a tentative D call TRBD1 (7 bases). V lost 4 bases to trimming and J lost 4 bases, with 15 bases between them. The germline V gene encodes CDR1 MGHDK and CDR2 SYGVNS. The CDR3 totals 15 residues. This chain's CDR3 is CASSAIDREADTQYF. The CDR3 DNA sequence: TGTGCCAGCAGTGCCATCGACAGGGAGGCAGATACGCAGTATTTT.

The chain couples TRBV4-3 to TRBJ2-3, with 7 bases identical to TRBD1. The CDR3 has 18 amino acids. Germline loops: CDR1 LGHNA, CDR2 YSLEER. V shed 0 bases, J shed 3 bases, and the junction held 12 bases outside the gene matches. CDR3 loop: CASSQDLGPGGQTDTQYF. The CDR3 region has the DNA TGCGCCAGCAGCCAAGATCTGGGGCCAGGGGGTCAGACAGATACGCAGTATTTT.

V is TRBV7-2 and J is TRBJ2-7; 8 bases agree with TRBD1. CDR1 and CDR2 (germline): SGHTA, FQGNSA. The ends lost 5 bases at V and 5 bases at J; junction bases unmatched: 8. This CDR3 region has 14 residues. The CDR3 region has the DNA TGTGCCAGCAGCGCAAGACAGGGGCGCCACGAGCAGTACTTC. It encodes CASSARQGRHEQYF.

The chain carries TRBV7-6 and TRBJ1-2; the match to TRBD1 covers 8 bases. This CDR3 is 16 amino acids long. V dropped 5 bases and J dropped 5; count of bases not matched to a gene: 13. CDR1 and CDR2 from the germline V gene are SGHVS and FNYEAQ. CDR3 in amino acids: CASSVTSQGGYYGYTF. The CDR3, as DNA: TGTGCCAGCAGCGTCACCTCACAGGGGGGGTATTATGGCTACACCTTC.

The chain has TRBV19 and TRBJ2-3; D is uncertain. This CDR3 is built from 11 residues. Deletions cut 9 bases from V and 2 bases from J, with 6 bases between. Germline V lookup: CDR1 LNHDA, CDR2 SQIVND (reference sequence). The CDR3 region has the DNA TGTGCCAGCGCCTACACAGATACGCAGTATTTT. Translation: CASAYTDTQYF.

The rearrangement joins TRBV6-5 to TRBJ1-1; 7 nucleotides line up with TRBD1. The length of the CDR3 is 14 residues. CDR1 is MNHEY and CDR2 is SVGAGI in the germline V gene. J was trimmed by 6 bases and V by 6 bases; bases with no gene match: 10. This chain's CDR3 is CASRPQGKGAEAFF. CDR3 nucleotides: TGTGCCAGCAGACCACAGGGGAAGGGGGCTGAAGCTTTCTTT.